These 25 T cell receptor beta chains came from one sample sequenced in a study of blood T cells in healthy people across ages (dated by TCRdb to between 2014 and 2016). The library relied on 5' RACE. Sequencer: Illumina HiSeq 2500. A second about 6 to 11 cycle PCR used a sample-barcoded 5' primer and a J-beta primer mix. TCRdb reprocessed the public reads (quality trimming at Q25 with fastp, clone calling with MiXCR) and kept in-frame beta chains. Entries that share a CDR3 protein sequence are merged under the most common genes and DNA. This sample holds under 2,000,000 distinct CDR3 sequences; roughly 52% were observed only once. The ten largest account for less than 2.5% of the sample. The sequenced sample consisted of blood. These TCRs come from a woman aged 40-49 years in good health.

This clonotype was seen a few times. The J gene is TRBJ1-1, the V gene TRBV25-1; D not certain. Germline-derived CDR1 and CDR2 are MGHDK and SYGVNS. V was cut by 9 bases and J by 0 bases, with 8 bases left in between. The CDR3 runs to 12 residues. CDR3 sequence reads: CASRELNTEAFF. The CDR3 DNA is TGTGCCAGTAGAGAGCTGAACACTGAAGCTTTCTTT. Variable domain in full (rest from reference TRBV25-1 and TRBJ1-1): EADIYQTPRYLVIGTGKKITLECSQTMGHDKMYWYQQDPGMELHLIHYSYGVNSTEKGDLSSESTVSRIRTEHFPLTLESARPSHTSQYLCASRELNTEAFFGQGTRLTVV.

The rearrangement links TRBV6-2 or TRBV6-3 to TRBJ2-7, with TRBD1 matching over 8 bases. This CDR3 is 15 amino acids long. Germline CDR1 MNHEY, CDR2 SVGEGT. The V segment lost 7 bases and the J segment 1 base; nucleotides outside the gene matches: 9. CDR3 residues: CASTHGQGLSYEQYF. The CDR3, as DNA: TGTGCCAGCACCCACGGACAGGGTTTATCCTACGAGCAGTACTTC.

The chain carries TRBV27 and TRBJ2-7; D is unresolved. The germline V gene has CDR1 MNHEY and CDR2 SMNVEV (reference sequence). V lost 5 bases and J 5 bases, leaving 19 bases between the germline ends. The CDR3 spans 15 residues. This CDR3 is CASSRDFADPHEQYF. The CDR3 coding sequence is TGTGCCAGCAGTCGAGACTTTGCGGACCCACACGAGCAGTACTTC.

This clonotype appeared a few times. This chain joins TRBV7-2 and TRBJ2-1, with 10 bases fitting TRBD1. Trimming cost V 5 bases and J 5 bases; bases outside gene matches: 9. The CDR3 has 16 amino acids. Germline CDR1 is SGHTA and CDR2 is FQGNSA. The CDR3 DNA sequence: TGTGCCAGCAGCACCAAGACAGGGGGCAGTCACAATGAGCAGTTCTTC. Protein sequence: CASSTKTGGSHNEQFF. Full variable domain (remainder filled in from reference TRBV7-2 and TRBJ2-1): GAGVSQSPSNKVTEKGKDVELRCDPISGHTALYWYRQSLGQGLEFLIYFQGNSAPDKSGLPSDRFSAERTGGSVSTLTIQRTQQEDSAVYLCASSTKTGGSHNEQFFGPGTRLTVL.

The rearrangement joins TRBV6-1 to TRBJ1-1; D is ambiguous. Germline CDR1 and CDR2: MNHNS and SASEGT. V was pared by 7 bases and J by 5 bases, with 17 bases between. The CDR3 is made up of 14 amino acids. This CDR3 reads CASISRGRETEAFF. In DNA, the CDR3 is TGTGCCAGCATTTCTCGGGGAAGGGAAACTGAAGCTTTCTTT.

This clonotype showed up just once. The J gene is TRBJ2-5, the V gene TRBV28; D may be TRBD1 or TRBD2 (5 bases each). Trimming removed 2 bases from V and 11 bases from J, with 15 bases in between. This CDR3 contains 13 residues. Germline values: CDR1 MDHEN, CDR2 SYDVKM. CDR3: CASSLGPRREQYF. CDR3 nucleotide sequence: TGTGCCAGCAGTTTAGGGCCTCGCAGGGAGCAGTACTTC.

In regard to this clonotype: Germline and junction disagree at one end, which may indicate a read error. This chain connects TRBV28 to TRBJ1-2; TRBD1 agrees at 9 bases. CDR3 size: 14 residues. CDR1 is MDHEN and CDR2 is SYDVKM in the germline V gene. The CDR3 DNA reads as TGTGCCAGCACAAACAGGGGGCATAACTATGGCCACACCTTC. Translation: CASTNRGHNYGHTF.

This clonotype was found a few times. The chain links TRBV7-2 to TRBJ2-1, with TRBD2 identical over 10 bases. V shed 5 bases, J shed 3 bases, and the junction held 7 bases outside the gene matches. The germline V gene has CDR1 SGHTA and CDR2 FQGNSA. This CDR3 has 16 residues. CDR3 coding DNA: TGTGCCAGCAGCCAATTAGCGGGGGGCGTCTACAATGAGCAGTTCTTC. Translated, it gives CASSQLAGGVYNEQFF.

V and J are TRBV7-9 and TRBJ2-1; possibly TRBD2 for D (6 bases). This CDR3 has 16 residues. The V and J ends lost 4 bases and 8 bases respectively, with 21 bases between them. Germline V gives CDR1 SEHNR, CDR2 FQNEAQ (reference sequence). The CDR3 region is CASSYIGTLLQDEQFF. The CDR3 DNA reads TGTGCCAGCAGCTATATAGGGACTCTACTACAGGATGAGCAGTTCTTC.

This clonotype was observed a few times. The chain recombines TRBV27 with TRBJ2-1; TRBD2 matches at 9 bases. V dropped 0 bases and J dropped 6; count of bases not matched to a gene: 6. This CDR3 comprises 16 residues. Germline lookup yields CDR1 MNHEY and CDR2 SMNVEV (reference sequence). CDR3 DNA: TGTGCCAGCAGTTTATCGCTAGCGGGGTCCCTCAATGAGCAGTTCTTC. This translates into CASSLSLAGSLNEQFF.

This chain joins TRBV12-3 or TRBV12-4 and TRBJ2-5; no firm D call. This CDR3 is built from 13 residues. V shed 7 bases and J shed 11 bases, with 20 bases lying between them. The DNA for the CDR3 is TGTGCCAGCACCCCGGGCTTTTACAATGAGCAGTACTTC. Protein product: CASTPGFYNEQYF.

This clonotype was counted a few times. The rearrangement links TRBV12-3 or TRBV12-4 to TRBJ1-4, with a weak D call TRBD1 (5 bases). V was trimmed by 5 bases and J by 5 bases, leaving 12 bases between them. CDR3 size: 14 residues. This chain's CDR3 is CASSTRDGNEKLFF. The CDR3 nucleotides are TGTGCCAGCAGTACCCGGGACGGCAATGAAAAACTGTTTTTT.

This clonotype was found a few times. The chain is built from TRBV5-1 and TRBJ2-1, with unresolved D. V lost 5 bases, J lost 8 bases, and 17 bases lay in between. This CDR3 comprises 14 residues. Germline V CDR1 and CDR2: SGHRS, YFSETQ. The CDR3 coding sequence is TGCGCCAGCAGAGTACAAGGACGTTTCGATGAGCAGTTCTTC. Translating gives CASRVQGRFDEQFF.

V gene TRBV2 combines with J gene TRBJ2-5; D is unresolved. The ends were cut back, 8 bases at V and 1 base at J, with 17 bases in the middle. The CDR3 contains 15 residues. Germline V gene sequence: CDR1 SNHLY, CDR2 FYNNEI. CDR3 loop: CASLKTGTIQETQYF. The CDR3 DNA sequence: TGTGCCAGCCTCAAAACCGGAACTATCCAAGAGACCCAGTACTTC.

The chain has TRBV12-3 or TRBV12-4 and TRBJ2-4; no clear D gene. Near its end, the DNA agrees better with TRBJ2-7, so the J call may be wrong. This CDR3 is built from 13 residues. The CDR3 reads CASSFERTYEQYF. The CDR3 DNA reads as TGTGCCAGCAGTTTTGAGAGAACCTACGAGCAGTACTTC.

The chain combines TRBV4-3 with TRBJ2-1; TRBD2 matches 11 bases. The V gene's germline CDR1 is LGHNA and CDR2 YSLEER. This CDR3 comprises 16 residues. V lost 4 bases and J lost 10; bases outside the gene matches: 12. CDR3 coding DNA: TGCGCCAGCAGCCGAGGAGGGACTAGCGGTCTCTGGGAGCAGTTCTTC. It codes for CASSRGGTSGLWEQFF.

J is TRBJ2-5 and V is TRBV6-6, with D tentatively TRBD2 (7 bases). The germline V and J ends were trimmed by 8 bases and 4 bases, with 14 bases remaining between them. Germline V gene sequence: CDR1 MNHNY, CDR2 SVGAGI (reference sequence). This CDR3 contains 13 residues. The CDR3 spells CASANGGRETQYF. In DNA form, the CDR3 reads TGTGCCAGCGCCAACGGGGGGCGAGAGACCCAGTACTTC.

The V gene is TRBV5-1, the J gene TRBJ2-5; D is perhaps TRBD1 (5 bases). Looked up from germline, CDR1 is SGHRS and CDR2 is YFSETQ. Trimming took 3 bases from V and 1 from J, leaving 13 bases between them. This CDR3 comprises 15 residues. The CDR3 nucleotides are TGCGCCAGCAGCTCGGGCAGGGCCATCCAAGAGACCCAGTACTTC. This codes for CASSSGRAIQETQYF. Drawing the rest from reference TRBV5-1 and TRBJ2-5, the complete variable domain is KAGVTQTPRYLIKTRGQQVTLSCSPISGHRSVSWYQQTPGQGLQFLFEYFSETQRNKGNFPGRFSGRQFSNSRSEMNVSTLELGDSALYLCASSSGRAIQETQYFGPGTRLLVL.

This clonotype was found a few times. V gene TRBV9 combines with J gene TRBJ2-7, with 7 bases aligning to TRBD1. Germline V gene data show CDR1 as SGDLS and CDR2 as YYNGEE. CDR3 size: 15 residues. Trimming removed 2 bases from V and 5 bases from J; junction bases left unmatched: 10. The CDR3 region has the DNA TGTGCCAGCAGCGTCGAGGGGGCTAGCTGGAACGAGCAGTACTTC. It encodes CASSVEGASWNEQYF.

The J gene is TRBJ1-1, the V gene TRBV6-2 or TRBV6-3; 9 bases fit TRBD1. This CDR3 is built from 15 residues. CDR1 is MNHEY, CDR2 SVGEGT, per germline. Germline trimming cut 6 bases from V and 2 bases from J; bases unmatched to any gene: 7. CDR3 amino acids: CASRTTDRGNTEAFF. DNA for the CDR3: TGTGCCAGCAGGACTACGGACAGGGGTAACACTGAAGCTTTCTTT.

J is TRBJ2-1 and V is TRBV15, with TRBD2 as a possible D gene (5 bases). Trimming took 8 bases from V and 7 from J, leaving 12 bases between them. Germline V gene sequence: CDR1 LNHNV, CDR2 YYDKDF (reference sequence). CDR3 length equals 12 residues. CDR3 loop: CATRGSTNEQFF. In DNA, the CDR3 is TGTGCCACCCGCGGGTCCACGAATGAGCAGTTCTTC. The full variable domain, completed using reference TRBV15 and TRBJ2-1, is DAMVIQNPRYQVTQFGKPVTLSCSQTLNHNVMYWYQQKSSQAPKLLFHYYDKDFNNEADTPDNFQSRRPNTSFCFLDIRSPGLGDTAMYLCATRGSTNEQFFGPGTRLTVL.

V and J are TRBV20-1 and TRBJ2-7; D is tentatively TRBD1 or TRBD2 (5 bases each). TRBJ2-5 explains the end of the DNA better; the J call may be wrong. Germline V CDR1 and CDR2: DFQATT, SNEGSKA (reference sequence). The CDR3 length is 14 residues. The CDR3 bases are TGCAGTGCTTCGGGACGGCCGTTCGGGGAGACCCAGTACTTC. This codes for CSASGRPFGETQYF.

The V and J genes are TRBV12-3 or TRBV12-4 and TRBJ2-5, with D perhaps TRBD1 (6 bases). V was shortened by 6 bases and J by 2 bases, with 19 bases between the two germline ends. The CDR3 totals 16 residues. Here the CDR3 reads CASSLPATGQQETQYF. In DNA, the CDR3 is TGTGCCAGCAGCCTCCCGGCTACCGGACAGCAAGAGACCCAGTACTTC.

In the case of this clonotype: This may come from a read error, since a much larger clone is one base off. V usage is TRBV28 and J usage is TRBJ2-7; D is unclear. The CDR3 contains 13 residues. Per germline, CDR1 MDHEN and CDR2 SYDVKM. Written as DNA, the CDR3 is TGTGCCAGCAGTCTTAGGACGCGCGAGACCCAGTCCTTC. Encoded protein: CASSLRTRETQSF.

V is TRBV6-4 and J is TRBJ2-7; 11 bases map to TRBD1. Germline lookup yields CDR1 MRHNA and CDR2 SNTAGT. The V segment lost 10 bases and the J segment 6 bases; nucleotides outside the gene matches: 17. The length of the CDR3 is 16 residues. This CDR3 reads CAIYSRDRGEGLEQYF. DNA for the CDR3: TGTGCCATCTACTCCCGGGACAGGGGGGAAGGGCTCGAGCAGTACTTC.